This T cell receptor beta chain was obtained from a study of CD8+ T cells in alopecia areata. Germline V gene sequence: CDR1 DFQATT, CDR2 SNEGSKA (reference sequence). The length of the CDR3 is 11 residues. V lost 5 bases, J lost 8 bases, and 10 bases lay in between. Notes on the study in general: It was lesional scalp, especially alopecia totalis/universalis, that showed higher clonality than normal scalp.

Sequencing used cDNA as its template, made by extracting RNA and reverse transcribing it. Method: immunoSEQ multiplex PCR; TCRdb's copy keeps in-frame clones and lacks some. The sample lists 250,000 or so clones; approximately 61% were seen once. As regards this clone: Its antigen is currently unknown.

The chain carries TRBV20-1 and TRBJ2-4, with D maybe TRBD2 (5 bases). The receptor was isolated from a human donor with alopecia areata. The source material was CD4+ T cells sorted from blood, sampled at week 0. The CDR3 region has the DNA TGCAGTGCTTCTACTAGTGACATTCAGTACTTC. Translating gives CSASTSDIQYF.